The text below deals with one T cell receptor beta chain. Autoimmune disease history or systemic immunosuppression excluded patients. The data were obtained in a study of OX40 agonist ivuxolimab in advanced cancers. Across the study: At 0.01 to 10 mg/kg, ivuxolimab was administered intravenously to patients every 2 weeks.

Profiling relied on immunoSEQ multiplex PCR, and the TCRdb table lists in-frame clones only, not all of them. There are 20,000 to 30,000 clones in the sample; approximately 90% occur only once, and around 49% lies in the top ten. There are 13 residues in the CDR3. V dropped 11 bases and J dropped 3 bases, with 13 bases sitting between them. The V gene's germline CDR1 is ENHRY and CDR2 SYGVKD. This sample comprised CD4+ or CD8+ T cells sorted from blood, obtained in a trial of the OX40 agonist ivuxolimab. The gene calls are TRBV10-3 and TRBJ2-2; TRBD1 or TRBD2 may be the D gene (5 bases each). The receptor was isolated from an adult with an advanced solid tumor such as melanoma, head and neck, liver or kidney cancer. The CDR3 is CASRDGDTGELFF. In nucleotides, the CDR3 is TGTGCCTCAAGGGACGGAGACACCGGGGAGCTGTTTTTT.